The 14 T cell receptor beta chains given below trace back to one sample, sequenced in a study of cytomegalovirus exposure and HLA in healthy donors. With 60 Vbeta and 13 Jbeta primers, the PCR was carried out. TCRdb's copy holds only in-frame clones and misses some; the assay was immunoSEQ multiplex PCR. The sample shows approximately 280,000 clones, approximately 90% of them seen only once. The sample was PBMCs. The receptor source for this set is a woman under 30 in good health and CMV-seronegative.

There are a few counts of this clone. The chain employs TRBV7-9 and TRBJ2-7; TRBD1 matches 8 bases. CDR1 is SEHNR and CDR2 is FQNEAQ in the germline V gene (reference sequence). Losses at the gene ends were 5 bases for V and 1 base for J; bases not matched to a gene: 7. This CDR3 region has 15 residues. The CDR3 coding sequence is TGTGCCAGCAGCCCCCAGTGGACAGGGTCCTACGAGCAGTACTTC. Translated: CASSPQWTGSYEQYF. Full variable domain (remainder filled in from reference TRBV7-9 and TRBJ2-7): DTGVSQNPRHKITKRGQNVTFRCDPISEHNRLYWYRQTLGQGPEFLTYFQNEAQLEKSRLLSDRFSAERPKGSFSTLEIQRTEQGDSAMYLCASSPQWTGSYEQYFGPGTRLTVT.

V usage is TRBV9 and J usage is TRBJ2-3, with TRBD2 matching over 7 bases. The V and J ends lost 1 base and 1 base, in that order; junction bases with no gene match: 3. Germline V CDR1 and CDR2: SGDLS, YYNGEE. CDR3 length: 15 amino acids. CDR3 bases: TGTGCCAGCAGCGTAAGACTAGCCCGCACAGATACGCAGTATTTT. Protein sequence: CASSVRLARTDTQYF.

The chain recombines TRBV27 with TRBJ2-7; 9 nucleotides agree with TRBD1. CDR1 is MNHEY, CDR2 SMNVEV, per germline (reference sequence). The V gene end was trimmed by 5 bases and the J gene end by 3 bases; junction bases not matched to a gene: 5. The CDR3 loop spans 14 amino acids. The CDR3 reads CASSTRQGGYEQYF. Written as DNA, the CDR3 is TGTGCCAGCAGTACAAGACAGGGGGGCTACGAGCAGTACTTC.

The CDR3 loop reads CASSPGLRGQETQYF. CDR3 coding DNA: TGTGCCAGCTCACCGGGGTTGCGGGGCCAAGAGACCCAGTACTTC. The chain links TRBV18 to TRBJ2-5; weak D call: TRBD2 (6 bases). V was pared by 3 bases and J by 1 base, with 12 bases between. The CDR3 contains 15 residues. The germline V gene encodes CDR1 KGHSH and CDR2 LQKENI.

In its sample, this clone was seen a few times. J is TRBJ1-1 and V is TRBV15; 7 nucleotides match TRBD1. Germline V gives CDR1 LNHNV, CDR2 YYDKDF (reference sequence). CDR3 size: 20 residues. The J segment lost 0 bases and the V segment lost 0 bases, leaving 16 bases of the junction unmatched. Here the CDR3 reads CATSRDMLPPRGPMNTEAFF. CDR3 DNA sequence: TGTGCCACCAGCAGAGATATGCTCCCCCCGAGGGGGCCGATGAACACTGAAGCTTTCTTT.

Points on this clone: An end of the junction differs from the germline gene, which may be a read error. The sample carries other DNA sequences with the same CDR3. In nucleotides, the CDR3 is TGTGCCAGCAGCGAGGGACAGGCGAGCTCCTATAATTCTCCCCTCCACTTT. As protein: CASSEGQASSYNSPLHF. The genes are TRBV9 and TRBJ1-6; 8 bases match TRBD1. The CDR3 is made up of 17 amino acids. The germline gives CDR1 SGDLS, CDR2 YYNGEE.

The chain has TRBV19 and TRBJ2-2; 7 bases line up with TRBD1. V shed 6 bases, J shed 5 bases, and the junction held 12 bases outside the gene matches. The CDR3 is 16 amino acids. Germline CDR1 and CDR2: LNHDA and SQIVND (reference sequence). The CDR3 is CASSRGGYGKTGELFF. In DNA, the CDR3 is TGTGCCAGTAGCAGAGGGGGCTATGGGAAAACCGGGGAGCTGTTTTTT.

V gene TRBV19 combines with J gene TRBJ2-7, with TRBD1 as a possible D gene (6 bases). The V end was cut by 3 bases, the J end by 1 base, with 13 bases between. Germline CDR1 LNHDA, CDR2 SQIVND (reference sequence). The CDR3 is made up of 15 amino acids. The CDR3 here is CASSIRGGRSYEQYF. The CDR3 DNA follows: TGTGCCAGTAGTATTAGAGGGGGACGGTCCTACGAGCAGTACTTC. The full variable domain, completed using reference TRBV19 and TRBJ2-7, is DGGITQSPKYLFRKEGQNVTLSCEQNLNHDAMYWYRQDPGQGLRLIYYSQIVNDFQKGDIAEGYSVSREKKESFPLTVTSAQKNPTAFYLCASSIRGGRSYEQYFGPGTRLTVT.

The table lists this clone with a count of one. This rearrangement joins TRBV7-3 to TRBJ2-1; the match to TRBD2 covers 7 bases. Germline values: CDR1 SGHTA, CDR2 FQGTGA. This CDR3 is built from 15 residues. Trimming removed 6 bases from V and 5 bases from J; junction bases left unmatched: 10. The CDR3: CASRPMGGSHNEQFF. DNA for the CDR3: TGTGCCAGCAGGCCAATGGGGGGGAGCCACAATGAGCAGTTCTTC.

The V and J genes are TRBV2 and TRBJ2-3, with 9 bases lining up with TRBD2. This CDR3 contains 14 residues. With 5 bases clipped from V and 6 bases from J, the junction kept 6 bases outside the gene matches. In germline, CDR1 is SNHLY, CDR2 FYNNEI. The CDR3 is CASSSGLARDTQYF. CDR3 in DNA: TGTGCCAGCAGTTCGGGACTAGCTAGGGATACGCAGTATTTT. The variable domain in full, with the rest retrieved from reference TRBV2 and TRBJ2-3, is EPEVTQTPSHQVTQMGQEVILRCVPISNHLYFYWYRQILGQKVEFLVSFYNNEISEKSEIFDDQFSVERPDGSNFTLKIRSTKLEDSAMYFCASSSGLARDTQYFGPGTRLTVL.

The gene calls are TRBV5-4 and TRBJ2-2, with 10 nucleotides matching TRBD2. The length of the CDR3 is 16 residues. CDR1 and CDR2 from the germline V gene are SGHNT and YYREEE (reference sequence). The trim removed 5 bases at V and 6 bases at J, leaving 10 bases unmatched. CDR3 region: CASRQSSGGRSGELFF. In DNA, the CDR3 is TGTGCCAGCAGGCAATCTAGCGGGGGACGGTCCGGGGAGCTGTTTTTT.

V and J are TRBV7-8 and TRBJ2-7; TRBD1 aligns across 10 bases. The CDR3 is made up of 15 amino acids. Looked up from germline, CDR1 is SGHVS and CDR2 is FQNEAQ. With V trimmed by 4 bases and J by 7 bases, 10 bases remained unmatched. The DNA for the CDR3 is TGTGCCAGCAGCTCGACGACAGGGGGCGCGAAAGAGCAGTACTTC. Its translation: CASSSTTGGAKEQYF.

The chain carries TRBV30 and TRBJ2-7; D call uncertain. Trimming stripped 5 bases from V and 1 base from J, with 6 bases between. The CDR3 consists of 11 residues. CDR1 and CDR2 (germline): GTSNPN, SVGIG (reference sequence). The CDR3: CAWAASYEQYF. The CDR3 DNA reads as TGTGCCTGGGCAGCGTCCTACGAGCAGTACTTC.

This clone was counted a single time. The chain links TRBV6-1 to TRBJ2-1; 9 bases are a match to TRBD2. The CDR3 is made up of 14 amino acids. The V gene's germline CDR1 is MNHNS and CDR2 SASEGT. V lost 7 bases, J lost 6 bases, and 7 bases stayed unmatched. The DNA of the CDR3 is TGTGCCAGCATGATTAGCGGGGGTACCAATGAGCAGTTCTTC. It specifies CASMISGGTNEQFF.